Following are 19 T cell receptor beta chains from one sample sequenced in a study of early T cells in non-severe SARS-CoV-2 infection. One entry per CDR3 protein, called by TCRdb with MiXCR from the 5' RACE reads. Among 39,000 or so distinct CDR3 sequences listed, around 5.1% were seen once. The starting material was whole blood, obtained at baseline. The receptors here all came from an adult who was a healthcare worker with PCR-confirmed SARS-CoV-2 infection or an uninfected control (not recorded which).

This clonotype was picked up many times. The V gene is TRBV18, the J gene TRBJ1-1; 8 bases agree with TRBD1. The germline V gene encodes CDR1 KGHSH and CDR2 LQKENI. The length of the CDR3 is 13 residues. With V trimmed by 4 bases and J by 4 bases, 2 bases remained unmatched. The CDR3 spells CASSRQGSTEAFF. As DNA, the CDR3 is TGTGCCAGCTCACGACAGGGGAGCACTGAAGCTTTCTTT.

This clonotype was found many times. The chain employs TRBV19 and TRBJ2-3, with D uncertain. The length of the CDR3 is 16 residues. Germline loops: CDR1 LNHDA, CDR2 SQIVND (reference sequence). V was clipped by 0 bases and J by 6 bases, with 16 bases between them. DNA for the CDR3: TGTGCCAGTAGTATAGATTCAACGGTAATTGGGGATACGCAGTATTTT. This sequence encodes CASSIDSTVIGDTQYF.

This clonotype was observed a handful of times. This chain links TRBV7-2 with TRBJ2-1, with D perhaps assigned TRBD1 or TRBD2 (6 bases each). The CDR3 is 16 amino acids. Trimming took 6 bases from V and 3 from J, leaving 18 bases between them. CDR1 and CDR2 from the germline V gene are SGHTA and FQGNSA. CDR3 region: CASRKDRFGSYNEQFF. In DNA, the CDR3 is TGTGCCAGCAGGAAAGACAGGTTCGGGAGCTACAATGAGCAGTTCTTC.

Details on this clonotype: This may be a read error: a much more frequent sequence differs by one nucleotide. The genes are TRBV5-1 and TRBJ2-1, with 7 bases that match TRBD2. Germline V gene lookup returns CDR1 SGHRS and CDR2 YFSETQ. The CDR3 is 14 amino acids. DNA for the CDR3: TGCGCCAGCAGCTTTAGCGGGTCCTACAATGAGCAGCTCTTC. This encodes CASSFSGSYNEQLF.

This clonotype appeared many times. The CDR3 spells CASLTGRMTNTGELFF. In nucleotides, the CDR3 is TGTGCCAGTCTGACTGGCCGAATGACGAACACCGGGGAGCTGTTTTTT. This rearrangement joins TRBV19 to TRBJ2-2; D is ambiguous. V was shortened by 8 bases and J by 0 bases, with 16 bases between the two germline ends. The CDR3 has 16 amino acids. Per germline, CDR1 LNHDA and CDR2 SQIVND (reference sequence).

The table lists this clonotype with a few counts. This chain joins TRBV30 and TRBJ1-2; TRBD1 is a possible D gene (6 bases). The CDR3 contains 12 residues. Trimming stripped 5 bases from V and 4 bases from J, with 11 bases between. Germline V gene data show CDR1 as GTSNPN and CDR2 as SVGIG (reference sequence). The CDR3 sequence: CAWLRGVYGYTF. For the CDR3, the DNA is TGTGCCTGGCTGAGGGGGGTCTATGGCTACACCTTC.

The sample holds many counts of this clonotype. The V and J genes are TRBV12-3 or TRBV12-4 and TRBJ2-3, with D possibly being TRBD1 (5 bases). The V end was cut by 3 bases, the J end by 5 bases, with 9 bases between. This CDR3 comprises 13 residues. The CDR3 coding sequence is TGTGCCAGCAGTTTCTCTAGGGGAGATACGCAGTATTTT. Its translation is CASSFSRGDTQYF.

At least ten counts were recorded for this clonotype. The V and J genes are TRBV9 and TRBJ2-3; 8 bases are shared with TRBD2. After removal of 4 bases from V and 4 bases from J, the junction contained 11 bases not matched to a gene. Per germline, CDR1 SGDLS and CDR2 YYNGEE. CDR3 size: 16 residues. The chain's CDR3 is CASSLTPGLVPDTQYF. CDR3 coding DNA: TGTGCCAGCAGCCTAACCCCGGGACTAGTGCCAGATACGCAGTATTTT.

In this sample, this clonotype turned up many times. This chain uses TRBV10-3 with TRBJ2-7, with D tentatively TRBD2 (6 bases). The CDR3 consists of 13 residues. CDR1 is ENHRY, CDR2 SYGVKD, per germline. V lost 5 bases and J 2 bases, leaving 10 bases between the germline ends. In nucleotides, the CDR3 is TGTGCCATCAGTAGCGGGCCCACCTACGAGCAGTACTTC. It yields the protein CAISSGPTYEQYF.

This clonotype was seen ten or more times. The chain recombines TRBV9 with TRBJ2-5, with D hard to call. This CDR3 is built from 15 residues. Trimming stripped 0 bases from V and 1 base from J, with 10 bases between. CDR1 is SGDLS, CDR2 YYNGEE, per germline. Here the CDR3 reads CASSVGQPRQETQYF. CDR3 DNA sequence: TGTGCCAGCAGCGTAGGGCAGCCCCGCCAAGAGACCCAGTACTTC. The full variable domain, in which reference TRBV9 and TRBJ2-5 provide the parts outside the CDR3, is DSGVTQTPKHLITATGQRVTLRCSPRSGDLSVYWYQQSLDQGLQFLIQYYNGEERAKGNILERFSAQQFPDLHSELNLSSLELGDSALYFCASSVGQPRQETQYFGPGTRLLVL.

This clonotype was detected many times. The chain recombines TRBV12-3 or TRBV12-4 with TRBJ2-1; 8 positions agree with TRBD2. V shed 2 bases, J shed 5 bases, and the junction held 8 bases outside the gene matches. The length of the CDR3 is 16 residues. In DNA, the CDR3 is TGTGCCAGCAGTTTAAAGGCTAGCGGGCGTGACAATGAGCAGTTCTTC. Its translation is CASSLKASGRDNEQFF.

This clonotype was counted many times. In DNA, the CDR3 is TGTGCCAGCAGTCCCGGGCAGGGTCCTGAAAAACTGTTTTTT. Protein sequence: CASSPGQGPEKLFF. This chain joins TRBV6-6 and TRBJ1-4; TRBD1 is a possible D gene (5 bases). V gave up 5 bases and J gave up 7 bases, with 14 bases separating them. This CDR3 contains 14 residues. In germline, CDR1 is MNHNY, CDR2 SVGAGI (reference sequence).

The sample holds many counts of this clonotype. The chain combines TRBV20-1 with TRBJ2-7; D gene ambiguous. The V end lost 1 base, the J end lost 7 bases, and 8 bases lay between the germline ends. Germline V lookup: CDR1 DFQATT, CDR2 SNEGSKA (reference sequence). The CDR3 sequence is 11 residues long. In DNA, the CDR3 is TGCAGTGCTAGAGGGGAAGGGGAGCAGTACTTC. This translates into CSARGEGEQYF.

This clonotype was picked up many times. The chain couples TRBV24-1 to TRBJ2-7; the match to TRBD1 covers 9 bases. The CDR3 is 14 residues long. The junction had 6 bases not matched to a gene; V was cut back by 9 bases and J by 1 base. Germline values: CDR1 KGHDR, CDR2 SFDVKD. The CDR3 nucleotides are TGTGCCACCGGGCGGACAGGGGAATCCTACGAGCAGTACTTC. Protein sequence: CATGRTGESYEQYF.

This clonotype has at least ten counts. The V gene is TRBV4-1, the J gene TRBJ2-1; TRBD2 aligns across 8 bases. After removal of 6 bases from V and 7 bases from J, the junction contained 11 bases not matched to a gene. The germline gives CDR1 MGHRA, CDR2 YSYEKL. The CDR3 is 15 residues long. CDR3: CASRLGLATWNEQFF. CDR3 DNA: TGCGCCAGCAGGCTCGGACTAGCCACCTGGAATGAGCAGTTCTTC.

This clonotype was detected many times. The gene calls are TRBV20-1 and TRBJ2-1; D perhaps matches TRBD2 (6 bases). Between the trimmed V and J ends, which lost 3 bases and 7 bases, there was a span of 19 bases. CDR1 is DFQATT and CDR2 is SNEGSKA in the germline V gene (reference sequence). This CDR3 region has 15 residues. The CDR3 sequence is CSASQLGRSQNEQFF. CDR3 DNA sequence: TGCAGTGCTAGCCAACTGGGGAGGTCCCAGAATGAGCAGTTCTTC.

This clonotype was detected many times. The chain carries TRBV19 and TRBJ1-4, with 9 bases fitting TRBD1. With 9 bases clipped from V and 8 bases from J, the junction kept 7 bases outside the gene matches. The germline V gene encodes CDR1 LNHDA and CDR2 SQIVND (reference sequence). CDR3 length: 13 amino acids. The CDR3 reads CASVQGAGEKLFF. In DNA form, the CDR3 reads TGTGCCAGCGTACAGGGGGCAGGAGAAAAACTGTTTTTT. Full variable domain (rest looked up from reference TRBV19 and TRBJ1-4): DGGITQSPKYLFRKEGQNVTLSCEQNLNHDAMYWYRQDPGQGLRLIYYSQIVNDFQKGDIAEGYSVSREKKESFPLTVTSAQKNPTAFYLCASVQGAGEKLFFGSGTQLSVL.

This clonotype showed up many times. The chain's CDR3 is CASSSEGVGNEQFF. Here the CDR3 DNA reads TGTGCCAGCAGCTCTGAGGGGGTCGGCAATGAGCAGTTCTTC. The chain employs TRBV7-9 and TRBJ2-1; D possibly corresponds to TRBD1 (6 bases). The ends were cut back, 4 bases at V and 6 bases at J, with 13 bases in the middle. The CDR3 length is 14 residues. Germline V gene sequence: CDR1 SEHNR, CDR2 FQNEAQ (reference sequence).

The sample holds many counts of this clonotype. Sequence at one end of the junction differs from germline and may be a read error. The CDR3: CSAVGVRGEDTRELFF. CDR3 sequence (DNA): TGCAGTGCTGTGGGTGTAAGGGGGGAAGACACCAGGGAGCTGTTTTTT. The chain uses TRBV20-1 and TRBJ2-2, with D perhaps TRBD1 or TRBD2 (6 bases each). The CDR3 length is 16 residues. The germline gives CDR1 DFQATT, CDR2 SNEGSKA (reference sequence).